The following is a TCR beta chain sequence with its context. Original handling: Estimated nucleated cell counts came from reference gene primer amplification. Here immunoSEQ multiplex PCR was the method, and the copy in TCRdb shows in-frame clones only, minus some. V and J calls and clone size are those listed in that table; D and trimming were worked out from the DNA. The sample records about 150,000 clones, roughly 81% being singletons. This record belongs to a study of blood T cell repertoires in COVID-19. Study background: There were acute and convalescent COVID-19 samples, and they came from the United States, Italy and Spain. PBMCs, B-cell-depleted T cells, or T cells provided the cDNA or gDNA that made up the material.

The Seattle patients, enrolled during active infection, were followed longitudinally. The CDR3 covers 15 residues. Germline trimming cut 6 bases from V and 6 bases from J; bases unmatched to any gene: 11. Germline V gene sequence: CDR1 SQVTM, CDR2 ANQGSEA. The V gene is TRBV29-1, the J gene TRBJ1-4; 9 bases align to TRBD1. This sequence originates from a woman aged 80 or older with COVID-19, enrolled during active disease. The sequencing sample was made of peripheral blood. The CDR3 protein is CSVADTGGKDEKLFF. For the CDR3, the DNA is TGCAGCGTGGCGGATACAGGGGGCAAGGATGAAAAACTGTTTTTT.